At least ten counts were recorded for the clone carrying this T cell receptor (beta chain). The antigen remains unidentified. The data stem from a study of CD8 T cells in ankylosing spondylitis. General study points: Several highly homologous variants made up a TCR beta motif that seemed to typify ankylosing spondylitis blood. Significant enrichment of disease-linked clones was reportedly seen in matched ankylosing spondylitis synovial fluid.

TCRdb processed the 5' RACE reads anew with MiXCR; each CDR3 protein has one entry. The table has approximately 520,000 distinct CDR3 sequences, about 5.2% seen once; the top ten hold under 4.5%. The CDR3 consists of 20 residues. The V gene end was trimmed by 6 bases and the J gene end by 8 bases; junction bases not matched to a gene: 24. Germline V gives CDR1 MDHEN, CDR2 SYDVKM. Sequenced: blood, either unsorted or a sorted T cell fraction (not recorded which). The source of this sequence is a male donor with ankylosing spondylitis. This chain uses TRBV28 with TRBJ1-4; 10 bases are a match to TRBD1. CDR3 coding DNA: TGTGCCAGCAGGCCCTGGTATGTGACAGGGGGCGCGGCGGGGCTCGAAAAACTGTTTTTT. As protein: CASRPWYVTGGAAGLEKLFF.